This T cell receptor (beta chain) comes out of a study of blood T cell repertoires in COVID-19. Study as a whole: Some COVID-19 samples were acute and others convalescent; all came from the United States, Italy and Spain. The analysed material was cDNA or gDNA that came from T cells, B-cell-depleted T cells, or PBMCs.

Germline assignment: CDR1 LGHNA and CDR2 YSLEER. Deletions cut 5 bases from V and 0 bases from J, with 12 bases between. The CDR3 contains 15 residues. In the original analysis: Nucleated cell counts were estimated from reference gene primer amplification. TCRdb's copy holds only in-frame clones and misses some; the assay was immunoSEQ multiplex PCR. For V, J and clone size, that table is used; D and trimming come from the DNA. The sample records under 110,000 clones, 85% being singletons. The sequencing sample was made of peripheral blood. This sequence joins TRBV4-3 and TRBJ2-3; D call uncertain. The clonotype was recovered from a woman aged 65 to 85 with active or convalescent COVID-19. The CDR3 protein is CASSDSSTSTDTQYF. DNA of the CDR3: TGCGCCAGCAGCGACTCCAGCACTAGCACAGATACGCAGTATTTT.